This T cell receptor (beta chain) emerged from a study of blood T cell repertoires in COVID-19. At the level of the study: Acute and convalescent COVID-19 specimens originated in the United States, Italy and Spain. Sources were T cells, B-cell-depleted T cells, or PBMCs; the material itself was cDNA or gDNA.

The CDR3 runs to 17 residues. V shed 3 bases and J 5 bases; nucleotides not matched to a gene: 5. The germline gives CDR1 MGHRA, CDR2 YSYEKL. In the study's own analysis: Reference gene primer amplification yielded estimated nucleated cell counts. Repertoires were generated with immunoSEQ multiplex PCR, while TCRdb's copy carries only in-frame clones and drops some. That table gives V, J and clone size, and the DNA gave D and trimming. The sample lists 150,000 or so clones; 85% to 95% were seen once. This chain uses TRBV4-1 with TRBJ2-2, with TRBD2 identical over 14 bases. Sequencing was carried out using peripheral blood. The TCR comes from a man aged 50 to 60 with acute or convalescent COVID-19. CDR3 amino acids: CASSHPGLAGDTGELFF. DNA of the CDR3: TGCGCCAGCAGCCACCCGGGACTAGCGGGAGATACCGGGGAGCTGTTTTTT.